The 5 T cell receptor beta chains below were found in one sample sequenced in a study of T cells after yellow fever vaccination. TCRdb redid the calling of the 5' RACE reads with MiXCR, one entry per CDR3 protein. Found here are around 610,000 distinct CDR3 sequences, 13% of them singletons; the top ten hold roughly an eighth. The source material was PBMCs, sampled on the day of the yellow fever booster vaccination. These receptor sequences come from a man aged 25 to 40 who received the YFV17D yellow fever vaccine.

V usage is TRBV7-9 and J usage is TRBJ1-1, with no clear D. Deletions cut 6 bases from V and 1 base from J, with 9 bases between. The germline CDR1 and CDR2 sequences are SEHNR and FQNEAQ (reference sequence). The CDR3 extends over 13 amino acids. CDR3 protein: CASRPNENTEAFF. In nucleotides, the CDR3 is TGTGCCAGCAGACCTAACGAGAACACTGAAGCTTTCTTT.

This chain uses TRBV27 with TRBJ2-5, with 8 nucleotides matching TRBD2. The CDR3 has 11 residues. Germline CDR1 reads MNHEY; CDR2 reads SMNVEV (reference sequence). J gave up 12 bases and V 4 bases, and 4 bases lay outside the gene matches. The CDR3 DNA is TGTGCCAGCAGTTCAACTAGCGGAGAGTACTTC. Protein product: CASSSTSGEYF.

The V gene is TRBV12-3 or TRBV12-4, the J gene TRBJ2-7, with 9 positions matching TRBD1. There are 21 residues in the CDR3. V trimming: 1 base; J trimming: 3 bases; junction bases outside the gene matches: 22. DNA of the CDR3: TGTGCCAGCAGTTTAGTTATGCGCTTCGGACACAGGGGGCGCATTCACTACGAGCAGTACTTC. The encoded protein is CASSLVMRFGHRGRIHYEQYF.

For this clonotype: No conserved phenylalanine or tryptophan is present at the end of the CDR3, so a read error is the likely explanation. The chain has TRBV5-1 and TRBJ2-1; 9 bases align to TRBD2. CDR1 SGHRS and CDR2 YFSETQ come from the germline V gene. CDR3 length: 15 amino acids. V lost 3 bases and J lost 3; bases outside the gene matches: 4. DNA for the CDR3: TGCGCCAGCAGCTGGCGGGAGGGCCGCTACAATGAGCAGTTCTCC. Its protein is CASSWREGRYNEQFS.

The chain is built from TRBV5-1 and TRBJ1-1; D unresolved. From germline, CDR1 is SGHRS and CDR2 YFSETQ. V lost 3 bases to trimming and J lost 5 bases, with 14 bases between them. The CDR3 consists of 14 residues. The CDR3 nucleotides read TGCGCCAGCAGCTCCTCAATAAAGGGTACTGAAGCTTTCTTT. This encodes CASSSSIKGTEAFF.